The T cell receptor beta chain under discussion was sequenced for a study of T cells expressing NK-cell markers. Overall study context: Underlying the TCR beta repertoires were sorted CD3+CD56+NKG2C+, CD3+CD56+NKG2C- and CD3+CD56-NKG2C+ T cells. Among the eight sequenced donors, seven tested HCMV-seropositive and one tested seronegative.

Germline V gene data show CDR1 as SGHRS and CDR2 as YFSETQ. The length of the CDR3 is 19 residues. TCRdb re-analyzed the 5' RACE reads; it lists each CDR3 protein once, without DNA. The table for this sample gives around 550,000 distinct CDR3 sequences. Study findings and constraints: A few donors likewise had their CD3+CD56-NKG2C+ fraction led by these clonotypes.

As regards this clonotype: The antigen remains undetermined.

This TCR was recovered from a man between 18 and 29 years old in good health. Material for sequencing was blood T cells: a sorted CD56 or NKG2C T cell subset, CD4+ or CD8+ T cells, or bulk PBMC T cells (not recorded which). V and J are TRBV5-1 and TRBJ2-1; TCRdb designates TRBD2, a call that cannot be tested without DNA. CDR3 loop: CASSPRTSGNLEGVNEQFF.